This T cell receptor (beta chain) was profiled in a study of blood T cell repertoires in COVID-19. The wider study: In each case, the material was cDNA or gDNA derived from T cells, B-cell-depleted T cells, or PBMCs.

Recovered status in Cohort 3 required two negative PCRs, clearance, or symptom resolution. The assay was immunoSEQ multiplex PCR, and TCRdb's table has in-frame clones only and misses some. The sample has over 200,000 clones, roughly 89% seen once; the top ten hold approximately 9%. This TCR was sampled from a man aged 35-49 years who had recovered from COVID-19. Source material: PBMCs or T cells enriched from blood (not recorded which).

The CDR3 nucleotides read TGTGCCAGCAGCGGGTTGGGCATCGGGGCAGATACGCAGTATTTT. Its translation is CASSGLGIGADTQYF. The chain has TRBV5-5 and TRBJ2-3; D is perhaps TRBD2 (5 bases). The ends were cut back, 4 bases at V and 4 bases at J, with 16 bases in the middle. The CDR3 covers 15 residues. The germline gives CDR1 SGHKS, CDR2 YYEKEE (reference sequence). Based on the CDR3 plus reference TRBV5-5 and TRBJ2-3, the full variable domain is DAGVTQSPTHLIKTRGQQVTLRCSPISGHKSVSWYQQVLGQGPQFIFQYYEKEERGRGNFPDRFSARQFPNYSSELNVNALLLGDSALYLCASSGLGIGADTQYFGPGTRLTVL.